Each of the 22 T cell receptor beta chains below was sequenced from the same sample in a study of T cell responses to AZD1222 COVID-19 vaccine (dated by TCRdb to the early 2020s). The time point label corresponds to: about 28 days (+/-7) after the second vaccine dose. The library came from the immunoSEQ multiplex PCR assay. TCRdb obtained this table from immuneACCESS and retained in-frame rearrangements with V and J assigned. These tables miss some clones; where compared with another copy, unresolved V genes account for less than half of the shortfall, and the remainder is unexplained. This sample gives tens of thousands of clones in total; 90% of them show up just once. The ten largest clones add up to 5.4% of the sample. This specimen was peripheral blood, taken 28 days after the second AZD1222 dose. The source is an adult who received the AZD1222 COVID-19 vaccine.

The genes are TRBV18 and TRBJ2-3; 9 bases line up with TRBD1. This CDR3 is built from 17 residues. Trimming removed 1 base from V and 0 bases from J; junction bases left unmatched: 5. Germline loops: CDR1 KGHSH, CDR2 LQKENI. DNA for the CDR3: TGTGCCAGCTCACCACTGACAGGGGGAACTAGCACAGATACGCAGTATTTT. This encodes CASSPLTGGTSTDTQYF.

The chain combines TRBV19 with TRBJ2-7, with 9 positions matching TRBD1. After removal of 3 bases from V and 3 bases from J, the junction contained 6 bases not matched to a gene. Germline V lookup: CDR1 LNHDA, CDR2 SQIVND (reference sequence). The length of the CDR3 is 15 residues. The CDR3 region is CASSIPGQGLYEQYF. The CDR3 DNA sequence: TGTGCCAGTAGTATCCCGGGACAGGGTCTCTACGAGCAGTACTTC.

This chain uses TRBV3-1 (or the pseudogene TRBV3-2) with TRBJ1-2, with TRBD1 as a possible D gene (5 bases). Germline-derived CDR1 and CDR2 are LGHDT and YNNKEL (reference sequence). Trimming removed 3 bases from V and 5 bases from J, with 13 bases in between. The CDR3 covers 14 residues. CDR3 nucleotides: TGTGCCAGCAGCCATAGTGGAGAGGGGTATGGCTACACCTTC. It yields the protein CASSHSGEGYGYTF.

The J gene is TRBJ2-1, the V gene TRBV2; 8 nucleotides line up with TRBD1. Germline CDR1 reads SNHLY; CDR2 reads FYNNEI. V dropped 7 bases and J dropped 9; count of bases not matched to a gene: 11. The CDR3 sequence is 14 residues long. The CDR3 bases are TGTGCCAGCAACTGGAACTCAGGGGGCCTTGAGCAGTTCTTC. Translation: CASNWNSGGLEQFF.

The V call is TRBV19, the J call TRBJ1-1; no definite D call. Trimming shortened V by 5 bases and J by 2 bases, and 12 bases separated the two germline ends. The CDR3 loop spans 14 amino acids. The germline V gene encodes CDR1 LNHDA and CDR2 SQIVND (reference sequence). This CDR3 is CASSRREQNTEAFF. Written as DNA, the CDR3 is TGTGCCAGTAGTCGCCGGGAGCAAAACACTGAAGCTTTCTTT.

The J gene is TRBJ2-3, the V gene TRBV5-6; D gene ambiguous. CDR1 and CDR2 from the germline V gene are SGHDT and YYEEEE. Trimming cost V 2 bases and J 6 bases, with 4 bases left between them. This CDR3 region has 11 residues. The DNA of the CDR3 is TGTGCCAGCAGCTTCGGGGATACGCAGTATTTT. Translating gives CASSFGDTQYF.

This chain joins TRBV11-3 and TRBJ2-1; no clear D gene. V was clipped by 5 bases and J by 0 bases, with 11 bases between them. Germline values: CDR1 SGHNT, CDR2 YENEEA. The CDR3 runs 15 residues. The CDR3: CASSPGPRSYNEQFF. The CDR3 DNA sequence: TGTGCCAGCAGCCCCGGACCCCGCTCCTACAATGAGCAGTTCTTC. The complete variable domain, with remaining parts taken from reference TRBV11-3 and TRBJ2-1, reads EAGVVQSPRYKIIEKKQPVAFWCNPISGHNTLYWYLQNLGQGPELLIRYENEEAVDDSQLPKDRFSAERLKGVDSTLKIQPAELGDSAVYLCASSPGPRSYNEQFFGPGTRLTVL.

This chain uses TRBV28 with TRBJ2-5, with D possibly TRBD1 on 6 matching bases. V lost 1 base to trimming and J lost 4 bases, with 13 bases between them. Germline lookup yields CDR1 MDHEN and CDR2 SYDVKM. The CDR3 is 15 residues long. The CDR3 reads CASSLSPGHSETQYF. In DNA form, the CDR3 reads TGTGCCAGCAGTTTATCCCCGGGACACTCAGAGACCCAGTACTTC.

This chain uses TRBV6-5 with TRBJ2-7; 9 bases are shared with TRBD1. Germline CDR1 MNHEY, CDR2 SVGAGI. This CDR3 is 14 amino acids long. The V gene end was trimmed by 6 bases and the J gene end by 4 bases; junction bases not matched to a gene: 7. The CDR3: CASRGQGGLYEQYF. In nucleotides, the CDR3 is TGTGCCAGCAGGGGACAGGGTGGATTATACGAGCAGTACTTC.

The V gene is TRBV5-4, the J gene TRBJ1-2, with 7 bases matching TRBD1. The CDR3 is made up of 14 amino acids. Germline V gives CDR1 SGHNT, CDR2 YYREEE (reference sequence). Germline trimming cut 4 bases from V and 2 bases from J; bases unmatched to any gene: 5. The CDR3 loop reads CASSPGTANYGYTF. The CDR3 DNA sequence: TGTGCCAGCAGCCCCGGGACAGCGAACTATGGCTACACCTTC.

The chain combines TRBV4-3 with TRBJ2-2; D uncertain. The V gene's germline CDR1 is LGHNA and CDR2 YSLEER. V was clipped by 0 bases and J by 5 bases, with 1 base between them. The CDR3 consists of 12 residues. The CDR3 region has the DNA TGCGCCAGCAGCCAAGATACCGGGGAGCTGTTTTTT. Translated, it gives CASSQDTGELFF.

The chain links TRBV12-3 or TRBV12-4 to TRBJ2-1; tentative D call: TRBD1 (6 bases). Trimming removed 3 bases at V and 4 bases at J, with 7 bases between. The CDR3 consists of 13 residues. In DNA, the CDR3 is TGTGCCAGCAGTTTTGGACAGTACAATGAGCAGTTCTTC. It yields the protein CASSFGQYNEQFF.

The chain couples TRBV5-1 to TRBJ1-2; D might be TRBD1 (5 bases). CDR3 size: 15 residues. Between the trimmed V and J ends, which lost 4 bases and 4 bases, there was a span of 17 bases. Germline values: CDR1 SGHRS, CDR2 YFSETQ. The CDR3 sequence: CASSTTGASFYGYTF. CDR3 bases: TGCGCCAGCAGCACCACAGGCGCTTCATTCTATGGCTACACCTTC.

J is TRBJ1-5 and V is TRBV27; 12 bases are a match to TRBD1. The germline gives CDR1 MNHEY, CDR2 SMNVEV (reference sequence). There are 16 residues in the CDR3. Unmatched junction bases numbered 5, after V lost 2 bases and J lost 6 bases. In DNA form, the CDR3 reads TGTGCCAGCAGTTTACGGGGACAGGGGGCCGTTCAGCCCCAGCATTTT. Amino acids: CASSLRGQGAVQPQHF.

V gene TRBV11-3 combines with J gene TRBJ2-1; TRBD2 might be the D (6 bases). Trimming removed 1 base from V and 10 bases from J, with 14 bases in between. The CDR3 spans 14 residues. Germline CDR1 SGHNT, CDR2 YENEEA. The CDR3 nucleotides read TGTGCCAGCAGCTTAGGGGGGACTCCCCAAGAGCAGTTCTTC. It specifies CASSLGGTPQEQFF.

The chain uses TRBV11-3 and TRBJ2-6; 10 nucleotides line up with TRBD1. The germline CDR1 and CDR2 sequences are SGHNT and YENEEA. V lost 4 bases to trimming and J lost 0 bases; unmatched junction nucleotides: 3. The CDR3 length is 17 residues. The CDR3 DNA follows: TGTGCCAGCAGCTCATGGACAGGGGGCTCTGGGGCCAACGTCCTGACTTTC. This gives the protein CASSSWTGGSGANVLTF.

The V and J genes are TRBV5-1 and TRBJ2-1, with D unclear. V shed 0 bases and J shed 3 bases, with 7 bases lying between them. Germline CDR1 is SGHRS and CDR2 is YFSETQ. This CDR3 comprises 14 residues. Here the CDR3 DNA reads TGCGCCAGCAGCTTGGGGCAGCTCTACAATGAGCAGTTCTTC. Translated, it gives CASSLGQLYNEQFF.

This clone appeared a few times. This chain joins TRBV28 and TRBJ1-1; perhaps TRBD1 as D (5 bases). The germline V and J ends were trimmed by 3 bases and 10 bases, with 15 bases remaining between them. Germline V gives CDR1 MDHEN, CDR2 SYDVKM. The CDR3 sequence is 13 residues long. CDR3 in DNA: TGTGCCAGCAGTTTCCGTTCAGGGTCGGTAGCTTTCTTT. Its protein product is CASSFRSGSVAFF. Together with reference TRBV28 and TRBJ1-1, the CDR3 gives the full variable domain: DVKVTQSSRYLVKRTGEKVFLECVQDMDHENMFWYRQDPGLGLRLIYFSYDVKMKEKGDIPEGYSVSREKKERFSLILESASTNQTSMYLCASSFRSGSVAFFGQGTRLTVV.

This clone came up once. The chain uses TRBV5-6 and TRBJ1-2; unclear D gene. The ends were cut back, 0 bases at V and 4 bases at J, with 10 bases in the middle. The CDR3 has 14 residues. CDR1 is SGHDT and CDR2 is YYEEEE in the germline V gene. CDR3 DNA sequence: TGTGCCAGCAGCTTGGCCGAAGGCTCCTATGGCTACACCTTC. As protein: CASSLAEGSYGYTF.

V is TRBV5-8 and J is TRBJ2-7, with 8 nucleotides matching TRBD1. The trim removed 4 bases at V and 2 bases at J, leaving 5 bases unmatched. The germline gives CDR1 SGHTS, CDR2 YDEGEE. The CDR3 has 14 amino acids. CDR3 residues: CASSRGQGTYEQYF. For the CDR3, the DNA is TGTGCCAGCAGCCGAGGACAGGGAACCTACGAGCAGTACTTC.

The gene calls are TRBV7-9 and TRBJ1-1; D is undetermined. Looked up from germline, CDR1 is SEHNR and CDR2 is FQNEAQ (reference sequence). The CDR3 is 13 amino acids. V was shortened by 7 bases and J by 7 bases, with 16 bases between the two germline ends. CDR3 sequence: CASNPGRTFEAFF. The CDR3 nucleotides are TGTGCCAGCAATCCCGGACGGACCTTTGAAGCTTTCTTT.

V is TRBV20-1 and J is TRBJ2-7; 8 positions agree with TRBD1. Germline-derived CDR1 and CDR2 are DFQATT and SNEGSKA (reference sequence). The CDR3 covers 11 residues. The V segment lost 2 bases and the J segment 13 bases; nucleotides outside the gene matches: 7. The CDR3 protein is CSARSRDRLYF. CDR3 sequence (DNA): TGCAGTGCTAGAAGCCGGGACAGGCTCTACTTC.